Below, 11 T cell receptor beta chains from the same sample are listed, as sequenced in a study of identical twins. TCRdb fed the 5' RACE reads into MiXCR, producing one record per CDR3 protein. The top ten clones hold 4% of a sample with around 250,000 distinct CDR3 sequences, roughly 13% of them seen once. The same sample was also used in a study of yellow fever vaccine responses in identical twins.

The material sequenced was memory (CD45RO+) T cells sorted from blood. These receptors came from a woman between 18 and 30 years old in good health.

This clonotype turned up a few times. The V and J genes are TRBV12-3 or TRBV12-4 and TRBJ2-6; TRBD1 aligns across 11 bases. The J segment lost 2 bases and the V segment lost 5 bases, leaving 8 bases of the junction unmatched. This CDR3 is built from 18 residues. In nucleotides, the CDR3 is TGTGCCAGCAGTAACCCGGGACAGGGGGGAACTGGGGCCAACGTCCTGACTTTC. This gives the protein CASSNPGQGGTGANVLTF.

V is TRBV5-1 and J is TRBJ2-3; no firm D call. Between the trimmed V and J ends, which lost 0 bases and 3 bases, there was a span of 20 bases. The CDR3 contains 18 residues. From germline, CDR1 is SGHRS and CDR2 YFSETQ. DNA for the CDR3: TGCGCCAGCAGCTTGGAAACGCCCAGCGATGGTGGAACAGATACGCAGTATTTT. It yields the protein CASSLETPSDGGTDTQYF.

The CDR3 reads CASISGGDYGYTF. DNA for the CDR3: TGTGCCAGCATCTCAGGGGGCGACTATGGCTACACCTTC. The chain has TRBV5-8 and TRBJ1-2, with TRBD1 identical over 8 bases. Germline CDR1 is SGHTS and CDR2 is YDEGEE. After removal of 6 bases from V and 3 bases from J, the junction contained 4 bases not matched to a gene. The CDR3 consists of 13 residues.

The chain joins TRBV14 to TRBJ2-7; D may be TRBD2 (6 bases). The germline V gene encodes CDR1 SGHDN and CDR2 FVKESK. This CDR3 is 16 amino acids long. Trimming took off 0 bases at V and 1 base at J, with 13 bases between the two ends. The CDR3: CASSQDVTRKSYEQYF. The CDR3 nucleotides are TGTGCCAGCAGCCAAGACGTGACTAGAAAGTCCTACGAGCAGTACTTC.

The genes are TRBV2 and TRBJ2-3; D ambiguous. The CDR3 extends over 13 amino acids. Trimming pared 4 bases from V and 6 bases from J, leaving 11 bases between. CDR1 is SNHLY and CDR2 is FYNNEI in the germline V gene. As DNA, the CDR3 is TGTGCCAGCAGTGGGGCGACTCCGGATACGCAGTATTTT. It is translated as CASSGATPDTQYF.

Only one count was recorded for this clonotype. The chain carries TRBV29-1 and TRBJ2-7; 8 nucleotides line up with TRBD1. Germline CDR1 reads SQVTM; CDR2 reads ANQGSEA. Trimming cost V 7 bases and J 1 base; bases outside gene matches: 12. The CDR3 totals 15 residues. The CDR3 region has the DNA TGCAGCGCCAGAGGCTCGACAGGGGTTTCCTACGAGCAGTACTTC. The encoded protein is CSARGSTGVSYEQYF.

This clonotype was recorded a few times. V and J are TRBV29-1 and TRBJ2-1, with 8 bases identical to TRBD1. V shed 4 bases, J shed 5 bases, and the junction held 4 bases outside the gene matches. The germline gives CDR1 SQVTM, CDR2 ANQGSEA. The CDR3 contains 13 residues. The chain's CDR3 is CSVVGRGHNEQFF. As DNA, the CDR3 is TGCAGCGTTGTGGGCAGGGGGCACAATGAGCAGTTCTTC.

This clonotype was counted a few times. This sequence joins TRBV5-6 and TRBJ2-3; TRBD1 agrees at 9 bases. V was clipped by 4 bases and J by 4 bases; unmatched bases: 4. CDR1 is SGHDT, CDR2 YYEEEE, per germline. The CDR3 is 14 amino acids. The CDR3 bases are TGTGCCAGCAGCGAGACAGGGGGGGCAGATACGCAGTATTTT. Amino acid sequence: CASSETGGADTQYF.

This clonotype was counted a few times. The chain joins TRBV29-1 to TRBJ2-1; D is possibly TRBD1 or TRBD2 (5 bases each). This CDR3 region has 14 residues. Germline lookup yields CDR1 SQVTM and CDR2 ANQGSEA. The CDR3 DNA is TGCAGGGGGAGACAGACCGACTCCTACAATGAGCAGTTCTTC. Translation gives CRGRQTDSYNEQFF.

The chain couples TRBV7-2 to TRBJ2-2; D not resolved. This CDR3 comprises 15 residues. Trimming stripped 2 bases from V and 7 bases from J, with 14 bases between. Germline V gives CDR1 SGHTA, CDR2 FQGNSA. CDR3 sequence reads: CASSLIVGPLGELFF. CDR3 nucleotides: TGTGCCAGCAGCTTAATTGTCGGCCCTCTCGGGGAGCTGTTTTTT.

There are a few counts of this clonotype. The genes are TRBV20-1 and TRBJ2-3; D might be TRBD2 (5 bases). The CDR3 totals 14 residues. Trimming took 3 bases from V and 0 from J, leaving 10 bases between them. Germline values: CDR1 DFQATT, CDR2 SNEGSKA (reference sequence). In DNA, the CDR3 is TGCAGTGCTAGGTTGCGGGTCAGCACAGATACGCAGTATTTT. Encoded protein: CSARLRVSTDTQYF.